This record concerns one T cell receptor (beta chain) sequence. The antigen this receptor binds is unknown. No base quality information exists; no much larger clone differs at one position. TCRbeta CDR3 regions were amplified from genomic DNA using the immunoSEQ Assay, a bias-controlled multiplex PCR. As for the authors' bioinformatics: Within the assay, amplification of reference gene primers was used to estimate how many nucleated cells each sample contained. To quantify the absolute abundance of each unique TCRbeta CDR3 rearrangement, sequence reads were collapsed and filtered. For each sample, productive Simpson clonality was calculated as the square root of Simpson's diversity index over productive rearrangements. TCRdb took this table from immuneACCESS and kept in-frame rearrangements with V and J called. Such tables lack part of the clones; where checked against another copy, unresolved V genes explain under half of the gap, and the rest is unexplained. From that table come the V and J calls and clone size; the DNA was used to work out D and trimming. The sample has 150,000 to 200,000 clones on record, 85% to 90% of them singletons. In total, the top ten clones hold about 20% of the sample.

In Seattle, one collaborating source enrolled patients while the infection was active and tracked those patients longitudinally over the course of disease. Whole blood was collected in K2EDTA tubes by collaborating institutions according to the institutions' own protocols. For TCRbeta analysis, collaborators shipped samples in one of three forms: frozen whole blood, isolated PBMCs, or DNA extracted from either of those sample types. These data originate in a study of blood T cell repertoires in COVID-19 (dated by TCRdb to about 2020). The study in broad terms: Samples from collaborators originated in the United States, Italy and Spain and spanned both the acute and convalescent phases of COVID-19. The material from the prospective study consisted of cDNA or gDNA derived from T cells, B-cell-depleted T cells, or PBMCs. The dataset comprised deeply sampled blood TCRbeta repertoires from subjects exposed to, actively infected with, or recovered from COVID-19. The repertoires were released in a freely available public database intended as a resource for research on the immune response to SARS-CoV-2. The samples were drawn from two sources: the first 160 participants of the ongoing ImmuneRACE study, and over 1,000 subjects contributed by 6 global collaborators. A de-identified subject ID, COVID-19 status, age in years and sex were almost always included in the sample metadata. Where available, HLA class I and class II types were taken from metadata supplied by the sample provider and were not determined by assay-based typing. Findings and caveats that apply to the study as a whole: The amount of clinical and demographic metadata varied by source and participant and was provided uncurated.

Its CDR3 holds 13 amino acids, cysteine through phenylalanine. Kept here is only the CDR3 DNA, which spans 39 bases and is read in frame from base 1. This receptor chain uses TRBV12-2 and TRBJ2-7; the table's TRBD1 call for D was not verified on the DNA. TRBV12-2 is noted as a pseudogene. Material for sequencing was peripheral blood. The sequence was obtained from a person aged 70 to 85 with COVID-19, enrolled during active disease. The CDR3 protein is CATRGQGIYEQYF. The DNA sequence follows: TGTGCAACGCGAGGACAGGGGATCTACGAGCAGTACTTC.